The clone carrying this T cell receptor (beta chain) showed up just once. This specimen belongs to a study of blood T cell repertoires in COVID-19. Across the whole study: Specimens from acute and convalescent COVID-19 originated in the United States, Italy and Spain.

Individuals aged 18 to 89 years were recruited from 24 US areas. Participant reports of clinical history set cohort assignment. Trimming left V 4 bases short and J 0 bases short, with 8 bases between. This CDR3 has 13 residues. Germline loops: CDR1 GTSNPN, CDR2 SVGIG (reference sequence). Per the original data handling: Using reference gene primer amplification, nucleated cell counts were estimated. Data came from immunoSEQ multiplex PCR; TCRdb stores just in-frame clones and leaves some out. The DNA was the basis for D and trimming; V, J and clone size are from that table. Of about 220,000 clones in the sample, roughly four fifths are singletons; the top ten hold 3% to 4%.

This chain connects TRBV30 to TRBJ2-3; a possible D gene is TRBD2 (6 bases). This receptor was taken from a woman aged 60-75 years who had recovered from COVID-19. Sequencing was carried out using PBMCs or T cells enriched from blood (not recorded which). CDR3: CAWNSGSTDTQYF. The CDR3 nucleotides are TGTGCCTGGAACAGCGGGAGCACAGATACGCAGTATTTT.